Below are 14 T cell receptor beta chains sequenced from a single sample in a study of T cell responses to AZD1222 COVID-19 vaccine. Repertoires were generated with immunoSEQ multiplex PCR, while TCRdb's copy carries only in-frame clones and drops some. The data contain roughly 70,000 clones, nearly 90% of them singletons. The material was peripheral blood, obtained 28 days after the second AZD1222 dose. The receptors originated from an adult who received the AZD1222 COVID-19 vaccine.

The rearrangement links TRBV28 to TRBJ2-3; 8 bases agree with TRBD1. The ends lost 2 bases at V and 1 base at J; junction bases unmatched: 8. Germline V gene lookup returns CDR1 MDHEN and CDR2 SYDVKM. CDR3 length: 17 residues. The CDR3 spells CASSLAGTGGGTDTQYF. The CDR3 region has the DNA TGTGCCAGCAGTTTAGCTGGTACAGGGGGAGGCACAGATACGCAGTATTTT.

The chain has TRBV9 and TRBJ2-2, with TRBD1 matching 9 bases. The CDR3 is made up of 15 amino acids. CDR1 SGDLS and CDR2 YYNGEE come from the germline V gene. The V gene end was trimmed by 3 bases and the J gene end by 7 bases; junction bases not matched to a gene: 7. The CDR3 is CASSALQGAGGELFF. DNA of the CDR3: TGTGCCAGCAGCGCCTTACAGGGGGCGGGCGGGGAGCTGTTTTTT. The whole variable domain, filled in from reference TRBV9 and TRBJ2-2, reads DSGVTQTPKHLITATGQRVTLRCSPRSGDLSVYWYQQSLDQGLQFLIQYYNGEERAKGNILERFSAQQFPDLHSELNLSSLELGDSALYFCASSALQGAGGELFFGEGSRLTVL.

The chain links TRBV4-3 to TRBJ1-3, with TRBD1 as a possible D gene (5 bases). Germline CDR1 reads LGHNA; CDR2 reads YSLEER. The germline V and J ends were trimmed by 3 bases and 0 bases, with 15 bases remaining between them. CDR3 length: 17 amino acids. This CDR3 is CASSHLGRDGSGNTIYF. The CDR3 DNA reads TGCGCCAGCAGCCACCTAGGCCGGGACGGCTCTGGAAACACCATATATTTT.

The V call is TRBV19, the J call TRBJ2-5; TRBD2 might be the D (5 bases). The CDR3 totals 13 residues. V lost 4 bases to trimming and J lost 1 base, with 7 bases between them. CDR1 and CDR2 from the germline V gene are LNHDA and SQIVND (reference sequence). DNA for the CDR3: TGTGCCAGTAGTAGCCGGGGCCAAGAGACCCAGTACTTC. As protein: CASSSRGQETQYF.

The V gene is TRBV25-1, the J gene TRBJ1-1, with 7 bases aligning to TRBD1. The germline V gene has CDR1 MGHDK and CDR2 SYGVNS. The V gene end was trimmed by 2 bases and the J gene end by 0 bases; junction bases not matched to a gene: 9. The CDR3 is 17 residues long. In DNA, the CDR3 is TGTGCCAGCAGTGAAGGCCACAGGGGTAGGATGAACACTGAAGCTTTCTTT. Translation gives CASSEGHRGRMNTEAFF.

The chain joins TRBV6-6 to TRBJ2-1; 8 nucleotides align to TRBD2. CDR1 and CDR2 (germline): MNHNY, SVGAGI (reference sequence). With 4 bases clipped from V and 15 bases from J, the junction kept 17 bases outside the gene matches. The length of the CDR3 is 15 residues. The CDR3 DNA follows: TGTGCCAGCAGTTCCAGCGGGAGTCTATCAGGTGGTCTGTTCTTC. The encoded protein is CASSSSGSLSGGLFF.

The CDR3 loop is CASSVGTGGVYEQYF. For the CDR3, the DNA is TGTGCCAGCAGCGTCGGGACAGGGGGGGTCTACGAGCAGTACTTC. The chain has TRBV5-5 and TRBJ2-7; 11 nucleotides align to TRBD1. Germline CDR1 is SGHKS and CDR2 is YYEKEE (reference sequence). The CDR3 extends over 15 amino acids. V was pared by 4 bases and J by 3 bases, with 6 bases of the junction left unmatched.

The count of this clone is one. The chain combines TRBV18 with TRBJ1-3, with D maybe TRBD1 (6 bases). V was trimmed by 6 bases and J by 0 bases, leaving 12 bases between them. CDR1 and CDR2 from the germline V gene are KGHSH and LQKENI. The CDR3 totals 15 residues. The CDR3 spells CASSLGQFSGNTIYF. The CDR3 DNA follows: TGTGCCAGCTCCCTAGGACAGTTCTCTGGAAACACCATATATTTT.

The chain uses TRBV7-2 and TRBJ2-1; no clear D gene. The CDR3 totals 16 residues. In germline, CDR1 is SGHTA, CDR2 FQGNSA. With 0 bases removed from V and 3 bases from J, the gap between germline ends came to 12 bases. The CDR3 nucleotides are TGTGCCAGCAGCTTAGCTCATAGGGCCCTCTACAATGAGCAGTTCTTC. It translates to CASSLAHRALYNEQFF.

The chain combines TRBV19 with TRBJ2-1; D ambiguous. The V end lost 4 bases, the J end lost 9 bases, and 22 bases lay between the germline ends. Germline CDR1 is LNHDA and CDR2 is SQIVND (reference sequence). The CDR3 length is 16 residues. The CDR3 loop is CASSSPGAPNPGEQFF. The CDR3 bases are TGTGCCAGTAGTAGCCCTGGCGCTCCCAACCCGGGTGAGCAGTTCTTC. Full variable domain (remainder filled in from reference TRBV19 and TRBJ2-1): DGGITQSPKYLFRKEGQNVTLSCEQNLNHDAMYWYRQDPGQGLRLIYYSQIVNDFQKGDIAEGYSVSREKKESFPLTVTSAQKNPTAFYLCASSSPGAPNPGEQFFGPGTRLTVL.

CDR3 loop: CASSPLGGRTDTQYF. In DNA, the CDR3 is TGTGCCAGCAGCCCCCTAGGGGGCCGCACAGATACGCAGTATTTT. The chain has TRBV4-2 and TRBJ2-3, with TRBD1 identical over 7 bases. Trimming took 4 bases from V and 1 from J; bases not matched to a gene: 5. Germline CDR1 reads LGHNA; CDR2 reads YNFKEQ. The CDR3 runs to 15 residues.

CDR3 region: CASSLQTADTQYF. CDR3 nucleotides: TGTGCCAGCAGTTTACAGACAGCAGATACGCAGTATTTT. This chain connects TRBV27 to TRBJ2-3; D might be TRBD1 (5 bases). This CDR3 contains 13 residues. Germline-derived CDR1 and CDR2 are MNHEY and SMNVEV (reference sequence). Trimming removed 2 bases at V and 4 bases at J, with 7 bases between.

The rearrangement links TRBV29-1 to TRBJ2-4; D may be TRBD1 (5 bases). V lost 0 bases to trimming and J lost 13 bases, with 16 bases between them. The CDR3 runs 13 residues. Germline loops: CDR1 SQVTM, CDR2 ANQGSEA. CDR3 sequence reads: CSVEDPTGRPQYF. The CDR3 DNA reads as TGCAGCGTTGAAGATCCCACAGGCAGACCCCAGTACTTC.

The V call is TRBV15, the J call TRBJ1-4, with TRBD1 identical over 7 bases. With V trimmed by 5 bases and J by 2 bases, 5 bases remained unmatched. The germline V gene has CDR1 LNHNV and CDR2 YYDKDF (reference sequence). This CDR3 is 15 amino acids long. The CDR3 sequence is CATSGGGQTNEKLFF. The CDR3 nucleotides are TGTGCCACCAGCGGGGGGGGACAGACTAATGAAAAACTGTTTTTT.